The clone carrying this TCR beta chain was detected once. Its antigen is currently unknown. V lost 6 bases and J 2 bases, leaving 13 bases between the germline ends. CDR1 is MGHDK, CDR2 SYGVNS, per germline. The CDR3 spans 15 residues. This sample stems from a study of shared clonotypes between healthy human individuals. Produced via immunoSEQ multiplex PCR; TCRdb's table is partial and in-frame only. The repertoire holds approximately 1,500,000 clones, with approximately 98% as singletons. General observations from the study: Estimated richness values were generally larger in naive subsets than in memory subsets.

The rearrangement joins TRBV25-1 to TRBJ2-2; no definite D call. Sequences were obtained from naive CD4+ T cells sorted from blood. Subset reported: CD45RA+ positively selected. This TCR was recovered from a young man in good health. The CDR3: CASSVVAKNTGELFF. The CDR3 region has the DNA TGTGCCAGCAGCGTGGTGGCCAAAAACACCGGGGAGCTGTTTTTT.